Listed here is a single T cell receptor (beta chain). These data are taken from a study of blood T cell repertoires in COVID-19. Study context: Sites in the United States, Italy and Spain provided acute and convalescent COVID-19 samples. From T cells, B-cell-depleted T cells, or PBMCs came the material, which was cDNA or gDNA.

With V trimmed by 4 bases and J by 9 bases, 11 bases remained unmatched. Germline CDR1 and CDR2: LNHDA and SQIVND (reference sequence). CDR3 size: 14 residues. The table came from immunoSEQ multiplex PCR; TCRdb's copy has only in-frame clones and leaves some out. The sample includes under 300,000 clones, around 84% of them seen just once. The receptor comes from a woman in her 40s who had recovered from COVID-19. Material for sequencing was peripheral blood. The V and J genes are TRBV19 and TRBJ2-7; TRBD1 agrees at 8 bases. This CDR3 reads CASSSAGGLNRQYF. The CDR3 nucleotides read TGTGCCAGTAGTAGCGCAGGGGGCCTGAATCGGCAGTACTTC.